This T cell receptor (beta chain) was captured in a study of cytomegalovirus exposure and HLA in healthy donors. Study conclusions and caveats: While the bulk of TCR sequences proved rare, some public TCRs turned up in many donors.

This PCR relied on a set of 60 Vbeta primers and 13 Jbeta primers. Repertoires were generated with immunoSEQ multiplex PCR, while TCRdb's copy carries only in-frame clones and drops some. Among 110,000 or so clones listed, 82% were seen once. Points on this clone: No antigen is known for it.

The sequencing sample was made of PBMCs. This TCR was sampled from a woman aged 18-29 years in good health and CMV-seronegative.

The CDR3 DNA follows: TGTGCCAGCAGTGACGTGACAGGGGGCCGGTGGAACTATGGCTACACCTTC. Translation gives CASSDVTGGRWNYGYTF. The chain joins TRBV2 to TRBJ1-2, with TRBD1 identical over 10 bases. This CDR3 contains 17 residues. Germline V gives CDR1 SNHLY, CDR2 FYNNEI. The V segment lost 3 bases and the J segment 2 bases; nucleotides outside the gene matches: 9.